The entry below gives a single TCR beta chain sequence along with its context. The assay was immunoSEQ multiplex PCR, and TCRdb's table has in-frame clones only and misses some. The sample holds about 660,000 clones; around 87% are singletons and the top ten take 0.0095% to 0.013%. The CDR3 runs 12 residues. Trimming took 4 bases from V and 0 from J, leaving 4 bases between them. The V gene's germline CDR1 is SGHAT and CDR2 FQDESV (reference sequence). These data belong to a study of shared T cell receptors in the human thymus. The same data also went into a second study, on human thymus T cells. Turning to that study: Corrective surgery for congenital heart defects was being performed on the healthy Finnish infants who were the donors. Thymic tissue was derived from resections collected during corrective heart surgery. Seemingly biased V and J gene usage marked thymic and blood repertoires. In unrelated individuals, thymic repertoires overlapped highly, according to related research.

The TCR comes from a boy under three years old with a congenital heart defect. The chain couples TRBV11-1 to TRBJ2-7, with D hard to call. Sequenced sample: thymocytes. CDR3 DNA sequence: TGTGCCAGCAGCTCCAGCTCCTACGAGCAGTACTTC. This encodes CASSSSSYEQYF.